This T cell receptor beta chain is drawn from a study of human T cells and chemical hapten exposure. From germline, CDR1 is LGHNA and CDR2 YSLEER. Deletions cut 8 bases from V and 4 bases from J, with 24 bases between. This CDR3 comprises 17 residues. MiXCR, applied by TCRdb to the RACE reads, yields one record per CDR3 protein. The sample shows 200,000 to 300,000 distinct CDR3 sequences, 7% to 10% of them seen only once. This clonotype was observed at least ten times. Time point defined: pre-sensitization, week 0. Treatment here: therapeutic diphenylcyclopropenone sensitization with weekly scalp DPC. This receptor was taken from a middle-aged woman with alopecia areata. Some clones in this sample may be carry-over from other donors' samples. The sample consisted of whole blood, taken in connection with sensitization to the hapten diphenylcyclopropenone (DPC). This chain connects TRBV4-3 to TRBJ1-5; D remains ambiguous. This chain's CDR3 is CASPASLRRGQNQPQHF. CDR3 coding DNA: TGCGCCAGCCCAGCAAGCCTAAGGCGAGGGCAGAATCAGCCCCAGCATTTT.